This TCR beta chain was sequenced in a study of T cells in Graves' hyperthyroidism and ophthalmopathy. Using RNA transcripts as the source, TCR beta CDR3 regions were amplified. With the HTBI primer set, the TCR CDR3 went through a first round of RT-PCR. TCRdb recomputed calls from the multiplex PCR reads with MiXCR, one row per CDR3 protein. Counted here are 300,000 to 450,000 distinct CDR3 sequences, roughly 15% occurring once; the ten biggest clones make up around 20%. Study-level findings and limits: Progression to ophthalmopathy was predicted a median of roughly 6.8 months early.

Germline V gives CDR1 MDHEN, CDR2 SYDVKM. The CDR3 has 14 amino acids. V shed 5 bases and J shed 8 bases, with 18 bases lying between them. Ophthalmopathy cases scored 3 or more on the Clinical Activity Score and 4 or more on NOSPECS grade, with duration below 3 months. This sample holds PBMCs from around 9.9 ml fresh peripheral blood. A few counts support this clonotype. Its antigen is unidentified. The specimen sequenced was blood. The chain joins TRBV28 to TRBJ1-2; D is uncertain. The clonotype comes from a woman in her thirties with Graves' ophthalmopathy. CDR3 DNA: TGTGCCAGCAGTGGGCCCCCGGGATCGGGCGGCTACACCTTC. Translation gives CASSGPPGSGGYTF.